The present T cell receptor (beta chain) was sequenced within a study of blood T cell repertoires in COVID-19. Sequencing used immunoSEQ multiplex PCR; TCRdb keeps in-frame clones, though not all of them. The sample has more than 250,000 clones, more than 70% seen once; the top ten hold roughly 6.5%. Germline CDR1 is LNHNV and CDR2 is YYDKDF (reference sequence). The CDR3 totals 18 residues. V was clipped by 0 bases and J by 7 bases; unmatched bases: 14. V is TRBV15 and J is TRBJ2-1, with 8 positions matching TRBD2. This clonotype was sampled from a man between 18 and 29 years old who had recovered from COVID-19. Sequencing was carried out using peripheral blood. CDR3 nucleotide sequence: TGTGCCACCAGCAGAGATCGTTTCAGTCAGCGGGAGAGAAATGAGCAGTTCTTC. This sequence encodes CATSRDRFSQRERNEQFF.